The rows below give T cell receptor beta chains drawn from one sample of a study of identifying expanded T cells in peripheral blood. Here immunoSEQ multiplex PCR was the method, and the copy in TCRdb shows in-frame clones only, minus some. The sample includes approximately 63,000 clones, approximately 87% of them seen just once. The sequenced sample consisted of blood. These receptors were collected from a person aged 18 to 75 in good health. Both conserved end residues are part of each CDR3. D genes are given only for firm matches. Some rows have no size entry. The others give once, few or many, or a class for an expanded clone.

>TRBJ1-1|-|TRBV7-9|-
CASSLVARLNTEAFF
TGTGCCAGCAGCTTAGTTGCCCGGTTGAACACTGAAGCTTTCTTT
>TRBJ1-2|-|TRBV5-1|-
CASSPGGFSNYGYTF
TGCGCCAGCAGCCCTGGGGGATTCTCTAACTATGGCTACACCTTC
>TRBJ1-1|-|TRBV28|-
CASSGDQGTEAFF
TGTGCCAGCAGCGGGGACCAGGGAACTGAAGCTTTCTTT
>TRBJ2-1|-|TRBV4-1|-
CASSQDLWGDNEQFF
TGCGCCAGCAGCCAAGATCTATGGGGGGACAATGAGCAGTTCTTC
>TRBJ2-2|-|TRBV2|-
CASGKGGNTGELFF
TGTGCCAGCGGGAAGGGAGGAAACACCGGGGAGCTGTTTTTT
>TRBJ2-7|-|TRBV7-9|-
CASSLAADSPRGEQYF
TGTGCCAGCAGCTTAGCAGCGGACAGCCCTAGGGGCGAGCAGTACTTC
>TRBJ2-3|-|TRBV30|-
CAWAPPGTDTQYF
TGTGCCTGGGCTCCGCCAGGAACAGATACGCAGTATTTT
>TRBJ1-5|TRBD1|TRBV30|-
CAWSEAGGRQPQHF
TGTGCCTGGAGTGAGGCAGGGGGGAGACAGCCCCAGCATTTT
>TRBJ2-7|-|TRBV5-8|-
CASRRRGRSSYEQYF
TGTGCCAGCAGGCGCCGGGGAAGGTCCTCCTACGAGCAGTACTTC
>TRBJ1-1|TRBD1|TRBV2|-
CASSDEGLAGGTEAFF
TGTGCCAGCAGTGATGAGGGGCTGGCAGGGGGGACTGAAGCTTTCTTT
>TRBJ1-2|TRBD1|TRBV5-1|-
CASSPWDSNYGYTF
TGCGCCAGCAGCCCTTGGGACAGCAACTATGGCTACACCTTC
>TRBJ2-6|-|TRBV30|-
CAWSVAGANVLTF
TGTGCCTGGAGTGTCGCTGGGGCCAACGTCCTGACTTTC
>TRBJ1-5|-|TRBV7-8|-
CASSLGDSNQPQHF
TGTGCCAGCAGCTTAGGGGATAGCAATCAGCCCCAGCATTTT
>TRBJ2-5|TRBD2|TRBV11-2|-
CASSLGSSGGAGETQYF
TGTGCCAGCAGCTTAGGCTCTAGCGGGGGGGCCGGAGAGACCCAGTACTTC
>TRBJ2-1|-|TRBV7-9|-
CASSSLSGHTYNEQFF
TGTGCCAGCAGCTCACTGAGCGGGCACACCTACAATGAGCAGTTCTTC
>TRBJ2-7|-|TRBV5-1|-
CASSLIQGSEQYF
TGCGCCAGCAGCTTGATCCAGGGGAGCGAGCAGTACTTC
>TRBJ2-1|TRBD2|TRBV6-1|-
CASSSGGPDEQFF
TGTGCCAGCAGTTCGGGGGGGCCCGATGAGCAGTTCTTC
>TRBJ2-1|-|TRBV9|-
CASSVGSVSVNEQFF
TGTGCCAGCAGCGTAGGCTCGGTCAGCGTTAATGAGCAGTTCTTC
>TRBJ1-1|TRBD1|TRBV7-9|-
CASSLAGGLNTEAFF
TGTGCCAGCAGCTTAGCAGGGGGCCTGAACACTGAAGCTTTCTTT
>TRBJ2-5|TRBD2|TRBV4-2|-
CASSHETSSLGGETQYF
TGTGCCAGCAGCCATGAGACTAGCTCCCTCGGGGGGGAGACCCAGTACTTC
>TRBJ1-2|-|TRBV7-8|few
CASSLLTGNYGYTF
TGTGCCAGCAGCTTACTAACAGGCAACTATGGCTACACCTTC
>TRBJ1-2|-|TRBV10-3|-
CAISSGGARTGYTF
TGTGCCATCAGCTCGGGTGGGGCCAGGACTGGCTACACCTTC
>TRBJ2-5|TRBD1|TRBV11-2|-
CASSLGTGPETQYF
TGTGCCAGCAGCTTAGGGACAGGACCTGAGACCCAGTACTTC
>TRBJ2-1|TRBD2|TRBV7-9|-
CASSLPEGRDEQFF
TGTGCCAGCAGCTTACCCGAGGGGAGGGATGAGCAGTTCTTC
>TRBJ1-4|-|TRBV30|once
CAWKAGFNEKLFF
TGTGCCTGGAAGGCAGGATTTAATGAAAAACTGTTTTTT
>TRBJ2-7|-|TRBV9|-
CASSPRSGTHYEQYF
TGTGCCAGCAGCCCCCGGTCAGGAACACACTACGAGCAGTACTTC
>TRBJ1-2|TRBD1|TRBV30|-
CAWISGTAYGYTF
TGTGCCTGGATCTCCGGGACAGCGTATGGCTACACCTTC
>TRBJ2-3|-|TRBV4-1|once
CASSQTLGYTDTQYF
TGCGCCAGCAGCCAAACGCTGGGGTACACAGATACGCAGTATTTT
>TRBJ2-1|TRBD2|TRBV6-5|-
CASSKGLASNEQFF
TGTGCCAGCAGTAAAGGACTAGCGAGCAATGAGCAGTTCTTC
>TRBJ2-2|-|TRBV2|-
CASSLSRMGGELFF
TGTGCCAGCAGCCTTTCCAGGATGGGCGGGGAGCTGTTTTTT
>TRBJ1-6|-|TRBV5-1|-
CASSPGDPYNSPLHF
TGCGCCAGCAGCCCGGGTGATCCCTATAATTCACCCCTCCACTTT
>TRBJ1-5|-|TRBV21-1|-
CASSTTYRLRSRNQPQHF
TGTGCCAGCAGCACGACGTACAGGCTCCGTAGTCGCAATCAGCCCCAGCATTTT
>TRBJ2-1|TRBD1|TRBV6-5|-
CASSTGAGGYLQFF
TGTGCCAGCAGTACCGGAGCAGGGGGCTACCTGCAGTTCTTC
>TRBJ2-3|TRBD2|TRBV7-9|-
CASSLGTSGKYF
TGTGCCAGCAGCTTAGGGACTAGCGGGAAGTATTTT
>TRBJ2-3|-|TRBV9|-
CASSFSTDTQYF
TGTGCCAGCAGCTTCTCCACAGATACGCAGTATTTT
>TRBJ2-3|TRBD2|TRBV9|-
CASSVEGLAGDTQYF
TGTGCCAGCAGCGTAGAAGGCCTAGCGGGAGATACGCAGTATTTT
>TRBJ2-7|-|TRBV5-6|once
CASSRGALREQYF
TGTGCCAGCAGCAGGGGAGCCTTGCGCGAGCAGTACTTC
>TRBJ2-7|-|TRBV28|-
CASSLRGEQYF
TGTGCCAGCAGTTTACGGGGTGAGCAGTACTTC
>TRBJ2-7|-|TRBV4-2|-
CASSEGAGLADEQYF
TGTGCCAGCAGCGAAGGGGCGGGACTGGCCGACGAGCAGTACTTC
>TRBJ2-3|TRBD2|TRBV2|once
CAIPNRLAGGRTDTQYF
TGTGCCATTCCTAACCGACTAGCGGGGGGGAGGACAGATACGCAGTATTTT
>TRBJ2-3|-|TRBV5-1|-
CASSLRAGGAPTDTQYF
TGCGCCAGCAGCTTAAGAGCGGGTGGGGCCCCCACAGATACGCAGTATTTT
>TRBJ1-1|-|TRBV4-1|-
CASSQGRGNTEAFF
TGCGCCAGCAGCCAAGGGCGGGGGAACACTGAAGCTTTCTTT
>TRBJ2-2|-|TRBV6-6|-
CASGTRTKNTGELFF
TGTGCCAGCGGAACTCGGACAAAGAACACCGGGGAGCTGTTTTTT
>TRBJ2-1|TRBD2|TRBV6-4|-
CASSDGLAGNEQFF
TGTGCCAGCAGTGACGGGCTAGCGGGCAATGAGCAGTTCTTC
>TRBJ2-5|-|TRBV29-1|-
CSVTQTETQYF
TGCAGCGTTACCCAGACAGAGACCCAGTACTTC